This TCR beta chain was profiled in a study of response to subunit inactivated influenza vaccine. TCRdb recomputed calls from the RT-PCR reads with MiXCR, one row per CDR3 protein. Among 450,000 to 700,000 distinct CDR3 sequences, about 14% were seen once, and the ten largest hold over 8.5%. Study conclusions and caveats: Authors suggested that a seasonal influenza vaccination recruits few new T cells each time.

Of note for this clonotype: Its antigen is unknown.

The CDR3 is made up of 13 amino acids. In germline, CDR1 is LGHNA, CDR2 YSLEER. The V end was cut by 2 bases, the J end by 1 base, with 6 bases between. Material: PBMCs from blood, obtained 12 days after vaccination. The TCR comes from a man aged 45-65 years who received an inactivated influenza vaccine. V and J are TRBV4-3 and TRBJ2-7; no definite D call. The CDR3 loop is CASSQQESYEQYF. CDR3 nucleotides: TGCGCCAGCAGCCAACAGGAGTCCTACGAGCAGTACTTC.